This is a list of T cell receptor beta chains from one sample in a study of post-analysis software for immune sequencing data. TCRdb used MiXCR to reprocess the PCR reads, holding one entry per CDR3 protein. Of some 260,000 distinct CDR3 sequences listed, less than 40% are singletons. The sequenced sample consisted of blood. The receptors stem from a girl under 18 with multiple sclerosis. Each CDR3 is given with its conserved first and last residue. The D gene is left open where the match is weak. The size field is filled for only some rows; it gives once, few, many or a size class.

TRBD1	TRBV5-1	once	TRBJ2-1	TGCACCAGCAGCTTGGGACAGAACAATGAGCAGTTCTTC	CTSSLGQNNEQFF
TRBD2	TRBV5-1	few	TRBJ2-3	TGCGCCAGCAGGAGCGGGGGGACAGATACGCAGTATTTT	CASRSGGTDTQYF
.	TRBV20-1	.	TRBJ2-3	TGCAGTGCTTCCTGCACAGATACGCAGTATTTT	CSASCTDTQYF
.	TRBV3-1	many	TRBJ2-5	TGTGCCAGCAGCCAAGATCCAGCAGGGGAACAAGAGACCCAGTACTTC	CASSQDPAGEQETQYF
TRBD2	TRBV20-1	.	TRBJ2-3	TGCAGTGCGGGGGGGACTAGCGGCATTACAGATACGCAGTATTTT	CSAGGTSGITDTQYF
.	TRBV6-5	.	TRBJ2-7	TGTGCCAGCAGTTACGGGGGGACATTTACCTACGAGCAGTACTTC	CASSYGGTFTYEQYF
.	TRBV7-8	many	TRBJ2-5	TGTGCCAGCAGCTTAGAGGGGGAGGGTGAGACCCAGTACTTC	CASSLEGEGETQYF
.	TRBV28	few	TRBJ1-1	TGTGCCAGCAGTTTCCTGGACAGGAACACTGAAGCTTTCTTT	CASSFLDRNTEAFF
TRBD2	TRBV7-2	many	TRBJ2-3	TGTGCCAGCAGCCACCTGCCGGGACTAGCAGGTAGCACAGATACGCAGTATTTT	CASSHLPGLAGSTDTQYF
.	TRBV25-1	few	TRBJ2-6	TGTACCAGCAGTTTACACAGGAGCTCTGGGGCCAACGTCCTGACTTTC	CTSSLHRSSGANVLTF
.	TRBV29-1	many	TRBJ2-7	TGCATCCTATCAGACGAATCCTACGAGCAGTACTTC	CILSDESYEQYF
.	TRBV27	few	TRBJ2-5	TGTGCCAGCAGTACTTTAGGACACCTGGCCCAGTACTTC	CASSTLGHLAQYF
TRBD1	TRBV3-1	.	TRBJ2-3	TGTGCCAGCAGCCAGGCCGGGACAGGGCGGTACACAGATACGCAGTATTTT	CASSQAGTGRYTDTQYF
.	TRBV20-1	.	TRBJ2-3	TGCAGTGCCGCCCGTGGGACCGGCACAGATACGCAGTATTTT	CSAARGTGTDTQYF
.	TRBV4-2	once	TRBJ1-1	TGTGCCAGCAGCCAAGGATTCGGGAGGAACACTGAAGCTTTCTTT	CASSQGFGRNTEAFF
.	TRBV30	.	TRBJ1-1	TGTGCCTGGAACAGGGAAACTGAAGCTTTCTTT	CAWNRETEAFF
TRBD1	TRBV28	many	TRBJ1-2	TGTGCCAGCAGTTCCGGACAGGGGTATGGCTACACCTTC	CASSSGQGYGYTF
TRBD1	TRBV19	.	TRBJ1-4	TGTGCCAGTAGAAGAGGGACAGGAGACACCATACTTCTTGAAAAACTGTTTTTT	CASRRGTGDTILLEKLFF
.	TRBV20-1	many	TRBJ2-7	TGCAGTGCTAGAGAGGGATCCTACGAGCAGTACTTC	CSAREGSYEQYF
.	TRBV20-1	once	TRBJ2-3	TGCAGTGCTAGGGGGGGTCGAACAGATACGCAGTATTTT	CSARGGRTDTQYF
.	TRBV7-7	many	TRBJ1-2	TGTGCCTCCTATCTAAGCAAGGAGGGTGCTGCCTATGGCTACACCTTC	CASYLSKEGAAYGYTF
TRBD2	TRBV5-1	.	TRBJ2-5	TGCGCCAGCAGTGTGGGACTAGAGCAGGAGCAGTACTTC	CASSVGLEQEQYF
.	TRBV4-1	many	TRBJ1-5	TGCGCCAGCAGCCAAAAGCTAGACAGGTTTGGGCCCCAGCATTTT	CASSQKLDRFGPQHF
TRBD2	TRBV7-6	.	TRBJ2-1	TGTGCCAGCACGTCTCACGGGACTAGCAAAGACAATGAGCAGTTCTTC	CASTSHGTSKDNEQFF
.	TRBV11-2	many	TRBJ2-3	TGTGCCAGCAGCTTAGGGTTAGCGGATACGCAGTATTTT	CASSLGLADTQYF
TRBD1	TRBV4-2	.	TRBJ2-7	TGTGCCAGCAGCCAAACGAGACAGGGTTACTACGAGCAGTACTTC	CASSQTRQGYYEQYF
TRBD2	TRBV4-1	many	TRBJ2-1	TGCGCCAGCAGCCAAGAGGGCGGGGGATTCGGTGAGCAGTTCTTC	CASSQEGGGFGEQFF
TRBD1	TRBV12-3/TRBV12-4	.	TRBJ2-6	TGTGCCACTTATCCGGGACAGGGGATCTCTGGGGCCAACGTCCTGACTTTC	CATYPGQGISGANVLTF
.	TRBV4-1	many	TRBJ1-6	TGCGCCAGCAGCCAAGATCGGCCAGCGACCTATTCACCCCTCCACTTT	CASSQDRPATYSPLHF
.	TRBV5-1	.	TRBJ1-2	TGCGCCAGCAGCTTGGACAGAGTTCGGGGCTACACCTTC	CASSLDRVRGYTF
.	TRBV2	.	TRBJ2-5	TGTGCCAGCACCGAACGTAGGACACCCCCCGAGACCCAGTACTTC	CASTERRTPPETQYF
TRBD1	TRBV7-9	.	TRBJ1-6	TGTGCCACCAAAGGGGGCGACGAATATAATTCACCCCTCCACTTT	CATKGGDEYNSPLHF
.	TRBV5-1	.	TRBJ2-6	TGCGCCAGCAGCCCAAGACTGTCCTCTGGGGCCAACGTCCGGACTTTC	CASSPRLSSGANVRTF
TRBD1	TRBV4-1	.	TRBJ2-2	TGCGCCAGCAGCCTACCGGGACAGGGTGAATACGGGGAGCTGTTTTTT	CASSLPGQGEYGELFF
TRBD2	TRBV7-6	once	TRBJ2-7	TGTGCCAGCAGCTTAGCCCTGGCTGCGGGGGCCTACGAGCAGTACTTC	CASSLALAAGAYEQYF